This is a list of T cell receptor beta chains from one sample in a study of vaccination effects on CD4 cells after COVID-19. Some clones are missing from TCRdb's copy, which holds only in-frame ones; the method was immunoSEQ multiplex PCR. In the table there are about 40,000 clones, around 71% of which are singletons. Antigens for these TCRs are unknown. This material consisted of CD4+ T cells from PBMCs cultured without peptide, taken after COVID-19 vaccination. Receptors originate from a human donor who received a COVID-19 vaccine. Both conserved end residues are part of each CDR3. The D gene is left open where the match is weak. Clone sizes are given selectively: once, few, many, or a class where the clone is expanded.

CDR3aa | CDR3nt | v_gene | d_gene | j_gene | abundance
CASSTGEGKQFF | TGTGCCAGTAGTACCGGTGAGGGTAAGCAGTTCTTC | TRBV19 | . | TRBJ2-1 | .
CASALPGQEDGYTF | TGTGCTAGTGCCCTTCCGGGGCAGGAAGATGGCTACACCTTC | TRBV12-5 | . | TRBJ1-2 | once
CASSLGDGYNSPLHF | TGCGCCAGCAGCTTGGGCGATGGGTATAATTCACCCCTCCACTTT | TRBV5-1 | . | TRBJ1-6 | few
CASSYPWGSPLYGYTF | TGTGCCAGCAGTTACCCGTGGGGGTCCCCCCTCTATGGCTACACCTTC | TRBV6-6 | . | TRBJ1-2 | .
CASSRPGTGNSPLHF | TGTGCCAGCAGTCGTCCAGGGACTGGTAATTCACCCCTCCACTTT | TRBV6-5 | . | TRBJ1-6 | .
CSASQGAGLGGYTF | TGCAGTGCTAGTCAGGGGGCTGGCCTGGGTGGCTACACCTTC | TRBV20-1 | TRBD1 | TRBJ1-2 | .
CASRLAGHQETQYF | TGTGCCAGCAGACTAGCGGGGCACCAAGAGACCCAGTACTTC | TRBV2 | TRBD2 | TRBJ2-5 | few
CASSLAGTGNTEAFF | TGTGCCAGCAGCCTTGCCGGGACGGGGAACACTGAAGCTTTCTTT | TRBV3-1/TRBV3-2 | . | TRBJ1-1 | .
CATGLGGAQETQYF | TGTGCCACGGGGTTAGGAGGGGCGCAAGAGACCCAGTACTTC | TRBV6-5 | . | TRBJ2-5 | .
CASSRAGTGNTEAFF | TGCGCCAGCAGCCGGGCCGGGACAGGGAACACTGAAGCTTTCTTT | TRBV5-1 | TRBD1 | TRBJ1-1 | .
CASSLASYGYTF | TGTGCCAGCAGCCTCGCAAGCTATGGCTACACCTTC | TRBV3-1/TRBV3-2 | . | TRBJ1-2 | .
CAWSVHGFQGGRNTEAFF | TGTGCCTGGAGTGTACATGGCTTCCAGGGGGGAAGGAACACTGAAGCTTTCTTT | TRBV30 | TRBD1 | TRBJ1-1 | .
CASSSGTSAPEAFF | TGTGCCAGCAGTTCCGGGACTAGTGCCCCTGAAGCTTTCTTT | TRBV6-6 | . | TRBJ1-1 | few
CASSLDLSSYNEQFF | TGTGCCAGCAGCTTGGACTTAAGCTCCTACAATGAGCAGTTCTTC | TRBV5-4 | . | TRBJ2-1 | .
CATSPQGRAQTYEQYF | TGTGCCACCAGTCCACAGGGCCGGGCCCAAACCTACGAGCAGTACTTC | TRBV24-1 | . | TRBJ2-7 | .
CASSTLLGTGNTEAFF | TGTGCCAGTAGTACTCTACTAGGGACGGGGAACACTGAAGCTTTCTTT | TRBV19 | . | TRBJ1-1 | once
CASSYGQSYGYTF | TGCGCCAGCAGCTACGGACAGTCCTATGGCTACACCTTC | TRBV5-1 | . | TRBJ1-2 | .
CASSPGLAGAETQYF | TGTGCCAGCAGCCCGGGACTAGCGGGGGCAGAGACCCAGTACTTC | TRBV6-5 | TRBD2 | TRBJ2-5 | .
CASSLLGGAQGGYTF | TGCGCCAGCAGCCTACTGGGGGGGGCCCAGGGCGGCTACACCTTC | TRBV5-1 | . | TRBJ1-2 | .
CASTRGGSGNTIYF | TGTGCCAGCACCAGGGGGGGGTCTGGAAACACCATATATTTT | TRBV13 | TRBD1 | TRBJ1-3 | .
CASSQRGGGINMNTEAFF | TGTGCCAGCAGCCAGAGGGGAGGGGGCATAAACATGAACACTGAAGCTTTCTTT | TRBV3-1/TRBV3-2 | TRBD1 | TRBJ1-1 | once
CASRSGGANTEAFF | TGCGCCAGCCGATCAGGGGGCGCGAACACTGAAGCTTTCTTT | TRBV5-1 | TRBD1 | TRBJ1-1 | .
CASKTSWNTDTQYF | TGTGCTAGTAAGACTAGCTGGAACACAGATACGCAGTATTTT | TRBV12-5 | TRBD2 | TRBJ2-3 | .
CASSQDWLVHEQYF | TGTGCCAGCAGCCAAGATTGGCTAGTCCACGAGCAGTACTTC | TRBV3-1/TRBV3-2 | . | TRBJ2-7 | few